A single sample gave rise to the 7 T cell receptor beta chains below, sequenced in a study of CD8+ T cells in alopecia areata (dated by TCRdb to 2017 to 2018). Cells from pooled mouse cutaneous lymph nodes were stained for CD4, CD8alpha, NKG2D, NKG2ACE and other markers and then sorted on a BD Influx. Libraries were made using the immunoSEQ multiplex PCR assay. RNA was extracted from all samples and reverse transcribed into cDNA as template for TCR sequencing. TCRdb obtained this table from immuneACCESS and retained in-frame rearrangements with V and J assigned. These tables miss some clones; where compared with another copy, unresolved V genes account for less than half of the shortfall, and the remainder is unexplained. This sample shows 200,000 to 300,000 clones, and none of them turns up only once. The ten largest clones capture 1.2% of the sample. Sequencing was carried out using CD4+ T cells sorted from a lymph node. Source of these receptors: a C3H/HeJ mouse with alopecia areata. The MHC haplotype found in this strain is H2-k.

This clone was detected a few times. Germline and genes: mouse. The read ends 4 residues early relative to the CDR3; the germline J gene fills the gap. The chain has TRBV1 and TRBJ2-4; unclear D gene. This CDR3 has 12 amino acids. Germline V gives CDR1 NSQYPW, CDR2 LRSPGD (reference sequence). The sequenced CDR3 bases are TGCACCTGCAGTGCGTCCAGAAAC. Translated, it gives CTCSASRN. The whole CDR3 sequence is CTCSASRNTLYF. Full variable domain (remainder filled in from reference TRBV1 and TRBJ2-4): VTLLEQNPRWRLVPRGQAVNLRCILKNSQYPWMSWYQQDLQKQLQWLFTLRSPGDKEVKSLPGADYLATRVTDTELRLQVANMSQGRTLYCTCSASRNTLYFGAGTRLSVL.

There are a few counts of this clone. The genes and germline here are from mouse. The read stops 4 residues short of the end of the CDR3; the missing end is completed from the germline J gene. This chain connects TRBV13-1 to TRBJ2-1; 9 bases match TRBD1. The CDR3 sequence is 14 residues long. CDR1 NSHNY and CDR2 SYGAGN come from the germline V gene. CDR3 DNA, as far as it was read: TGTGCCAGCAGTGAGGTGACAGGGGGGGCT. Protein: CASSEVTGGA. The whole CDR3 protein is CASSEVTGGAEQFF.

A word on this clone: Gene labels here are mouse ones. Read data end 4 residues before the CDR3 end; the end is taken from the germline J gene. This chain uses TRBV5 with TRBJ2-5; D remains unclear. The CDR3 runs 13 residues. Germline V gene lookup returns CDR1 LGHNA and CDR2 YNLKQL (reference sequence). The chain's CDR3 is CASSQERLDTQYF. CDR3 DNA (partial): TGTGCCAGCAGCCAAGAAAGGTTGGAC.

The table lists this clone with a few counts. Here the gene names and germline are mouse. The read gets to within 4 residues of the CDR3 end, and the germline J gene fills in the rest. Distinct nucleotide sequences in the sample also encode this CDR3. V gene TRBV1 combines with J gene TRBJ1-1; 7 bases align to TRBD1. Per the germline V gene, CDR1 is NSQYPW and CDR2 is LRSPGD (reference sequence). With V trimmed by 4 bases and J by 3 bases, 2 bases remained unmatched. The CDR3 extends over 13 amino acids. The chain's CDR3 is CTCSDRGDTEVFF. Partial CDR3 DNA: TGCACCTGCAGTGACAGGGGCGACACA.

This clone occurred a few times. The listed genes are named as in mouse. The read gets to within 4 residues of the CDR3 end, and the germline J gene fills in the rest. Distinct nucleotide sequences in the sample also encode this CDR3. This chain links TRBV13-1 with TRBJ2-4; 10 bases are a match to TRBD1. V shed 4 bases, J shed 3 bases, and the junction held 5 bases outside the gene matches. The CDR3 sequence is 15 residues long. Germline loops: CDR1 NSHNY, CDR2 SYGAGN. The CDR3 bases that were read are TGTGCCAGCAGTAACCCGGGACAGGGGCAAAAC. Translation: CASSNPGQGQN. The CDR3, in full, reads CASSNPGQGQNTLYF.

This clone was detected only a few times. Mouse names are used for the genes. CDR3 DNA, as far as it was read: TGTGCCAGCAGCCAAGAACAGGGGGCA. Amino acid sequence: CASSQEQGA. The complete CDR3 sequence is CASSQEQGAEVFF. This chain uses TRBV5 with TRBJ1-1; 8 bases agree with TRBD1. The CDR3 end lies 4 residues beyond the end of the read and is filled in from the germline J gene. The CDR3 has 13 amino acids. The germline V gene has CDR1 LGHNA and CDR2 YNLKQL (reference sequence).

The table lists this clone with a few counts. Germline and genes here are mouse. Coverage ceases 3 residues before the CDR3 finishes, and the germline J gene fills in the end. V and J are TRBV13-3 and TRBJ1-6; D call uncertain. TRBJ1-6 is classed as an ORF, of uncertain function. Germline V gives CDR1 NNHDY, CDR2 SYVADS. Trimming removed 4 bases from V and 7 bases from J, with 9 bases in between. The CDR3 spans 13 residues. The CDR3 loop reads CASSNGGNSPLYF. CDR3 DNA (partial): TGTGCCAGCAGTAATGGAGGGAATTCGCCC.